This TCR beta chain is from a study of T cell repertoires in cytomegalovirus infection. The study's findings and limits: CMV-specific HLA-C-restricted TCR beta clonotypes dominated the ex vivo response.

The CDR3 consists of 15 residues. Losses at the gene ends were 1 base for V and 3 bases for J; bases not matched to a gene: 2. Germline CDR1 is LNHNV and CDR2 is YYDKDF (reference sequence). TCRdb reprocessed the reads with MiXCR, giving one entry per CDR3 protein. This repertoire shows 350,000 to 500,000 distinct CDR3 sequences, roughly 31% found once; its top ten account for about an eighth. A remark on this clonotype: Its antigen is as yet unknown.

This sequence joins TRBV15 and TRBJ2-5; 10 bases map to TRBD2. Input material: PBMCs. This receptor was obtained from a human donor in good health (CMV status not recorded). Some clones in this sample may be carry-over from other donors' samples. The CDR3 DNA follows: TGTGCCACCAGCAGAGTTCTAGCGGGGGAAGAGACCCAGTACTTC. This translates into CATSRVLAGEETQYF. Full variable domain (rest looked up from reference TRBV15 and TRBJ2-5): DAMVIQNPRYQVTQFGKPVTLSCSQTLNHNVMYWYQQKSSQAPKLLFHYYDKDFNNEADTPDNFQSRRPNTSFCFLDIRSPGLGDTAMYLCATSRVLAGEETQYFGPGTRLLVL.